The 3 T cell receptor beta chains below were found in one sample sequenced in a study of blood T cell repertoires in COVID-19. Sequencing was performed with immunoSEQ multiplex PCR; in TCRdb, only in-frame clones are kept and a portion is missing. The sample lists about 26,000 clones; roughly 90% were seen once. Material: peripheral blood. The receptors were gathered from a woman aged 55 to 70 with active COVID-19.

The rearrangement joins TRBV28 to TRBJ2-5, with 11 bases identical to TRBD2. This CDR3 contains 19 residues. Per the germline V gene, CDR1 is MDHEN and CDR2 is SYDVKM. With V trimmed by 5 bases and J by 4 bases, 18 bases remained unmatched. In nucleotides, the CDR3 is TGTGCCAGCAGTCTGGGACTAGCGGCCTATTCCGCGAGGGGAGAGACCCAGTACTTC. It is translated as CASSLGLAAYSARGETQYF. The entire variable domain, with the rest obtained from reference TRBV28 and TRBJ2-5, is as follows: DVKVTQSSRYLVKRTGEKVFLECVQDMDHENMFWYRQDPGLGLRLIYFSYDVKMKEKGDIPEGYSVSREKKERFSLILESASTNQTSMYLCASSLGLAAYSARGETQYFGPGTRLLVL.

V is TRBV3-1 (or the pseudogene TRBV3-2) and J is TRBJ2-1; tentative D call: TRBD2 (6 bases). V shed 1 base and J shed 6 bases, with 13 bases lying between them. The CDR3 extends over 15 amino acids. Germline loops: CDR1 LGHDT, CDR2 YNNKEL (reference sequence). The CDR3 sequence is CASSQGASAGNEQFF. The CDR3 region has the DNA TGTGCCAGCAGCCAAGGAGCCTCAGCGGGCAATGAGCAGTTCTTC.

The chain uses TRBV28 and TRBJ2-3, with 9 bases matching TRBD2. Germline V gene lookup returns CDR1 MDHEN and CDR2 SYDVKM. Trimming took 5 bases from V and 1 from J; bases not matched to a gene: 13. The CDR3 is made up of 18 amino acids. The CDR3 nucleotides are TGTGCCAGCAGTCACCCTAGCGGGACCTTCGGTGGCACAGATACGCAGTATTTT. Translated: CASSHPSGTFGGTDTQYF.